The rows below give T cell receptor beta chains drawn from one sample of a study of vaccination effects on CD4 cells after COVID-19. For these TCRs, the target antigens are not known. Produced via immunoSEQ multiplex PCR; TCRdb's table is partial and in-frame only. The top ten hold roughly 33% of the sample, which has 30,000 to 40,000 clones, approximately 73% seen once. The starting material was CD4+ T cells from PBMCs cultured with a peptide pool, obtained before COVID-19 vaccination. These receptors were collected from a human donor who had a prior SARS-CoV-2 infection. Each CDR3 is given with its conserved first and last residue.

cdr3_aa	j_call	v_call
CASSLALRTQYF	TRBJ2-5	TRBV28
CASSLAGGGADLIQLF	TRBJ1-1	TRBV5-4
CASSINRVLVYEQYF	TRBJ2-7	TRBV7-8
CASALTSGSGNEQFF	TRBJ2-1	TRBV7-9
CASSRPGQGAVFNYGYTF	TRBJ1-2	TRBV4-2
CASSPRPDRNYGYTF	TRBJ1-2	TRBV5-1
CASSQGLAGGYEQFF	TRBJ2-1	TRBV14
CASSLEAVGSQYF	TRBJ2-5	TRBV5-1
CASSLSMDRDHYGYTF	TRBJ1-2	TRBV3-1/TRBV3-2
CASSDLSGANTGELFF	TRBJ2-2	TRBV2
CAWNGNEETQYF	TRBJ2-5	TRBV30
CASSTQQGVAYTF	TRBJ1-2	TRBV7-3
CASSPGLAGTAEQYF	TRBJ2-7	TRBV18
CASSFGQGNTEAFF	TRBJ1-1	TRBV9
CASSVEAPGPLTGELFF	TRBJ2-2	TRBV9
CASSLSGTGIYEQYF	TRBJ2-7	TRBV5-1
CASSLEPLSSYEQYF	TRBJ2-7	TRBV5-1
CASSPPHPSGARDLNTGELFF	TRBJ2-2	TRBV4-3
CASGLGTSGDTQYF	TRBJ2-3	TRBV12-5
CASSFASGGTTGELFF	TRBJ2-2	TRBV5-1
CASSQERAGSHGELFF	TRBJ2-2	TRBV3-1/TRBV3-2
CATSDLRPDGGDTDTQYF	TRBJ2-3	TRBV24-1
CAWTARDGYTF	TRBJ1-2	TRBV30
CASSFQLGAYNSPLHF	TRBJ1-6	TRBV5-1
CSAKNRAVLPSTDTQYF	TRBJ2-3	TRBV29-1
CASSVFQGRGTGAYEQYF	TRBJ2-7	TRBV4-2
CAWSKTDSYNEQFF	TRBJ2-1	TRBV30
CASSPLRGSSEKLFF	TRBJ1-4	TRBV18
CASSNARWSPLHF	TRBJ1-6	TRBV19
CATSDKGPQETQYF	TRBJ2-5	TRBV24-1
CASSALQGSNQPQHF	TRBJ1-5	TRBV19
CASSLLGSGGQDTQYF	TRBJ2-3	TRBV7-2
CASSFTAASNEKLFF	TRBJ1-4	TRBV5-4
CASSFSGRNYEQYF	TRBJ2-7	TRBV11-3
CASSGKYRGNEKLFF	TRBJ1-4	TRBV2
CASSLVNYYEQYF	TRBJ2-7	TRBV5-5
CASSQDVTGAKNNSPLHF	TRBJ1-6	TRBV4-1
CASSPRALAGGREQFF	TRBJ2-1	TRBV4-2
CASSIDHYNSPLHF	TRBJ1-6	TRBV19
CASSPGRGDTQYF	TRBJ2-3	TRBV6-5
CASSFTGTSRGFF	TRBJ2-1	TRBV5-6
CASSRGSAPGNEQFF	TRBJ2-1	TRBV5-1
CASSVSGPIYDSPLHF	TRBJ1-6	TRBV2
CASSLQGDPTEAFF	TRBJ1-1	TRBV7-2
CASSLGTDPSTDTQYF	TRBJ2-3	TRBV5-1
CASSLQGPRETQYF	TRBJ2-5	TRBV5-1
CATSDFYGTDTQYF	TRBJ2-3	TRBV24-1
CAWSQGFSGNTIYF	TRBJ1-3	TRBV30
CASSQSTGLAGLYF	TRBJ2-3	TRBV16
CAWSWDSNQPQHF	TRBJ1-5	TRBV30
CASSPEGQREAFF	TRBJ1-1	TRBV12-3/TRBV12-4
CASQLDGSPQETQYF	TRBJ2-5	TRBV5-1
CASSRSGSGTGELFF	TRBJ2-2	TRBV7-3
CASSLNTGELFF	TRBJ2-2	TRBV5-1
CASSQEDRSYNSPLHF	TRBJ1-6	TRBV4-2
CASSLWGDRIIGESGNTIYF	TRBJ1-3	TRBV4-2
CASSLIRNYEQYF	TRBJ2-7	TRBV5-1
CASSYRLAESTDTQYF	TRBJ2-3	TRBV18
CASSVAGAAHEQFF	TRBJ2-1	TRBV9
CASRQSSGNTIYF	TRBJ1-3	TRBV27